Below, 27 T cell receptor beta chains from the same sample are listed, as sequenced in a study of blood T cell repertoires in COVID-19. The data were produced by immunoSEQ multiplex PCR, yet TCRdb's version contains in-frame clones alone and is incomplete. The table records 120,000 or so clones, around 80% of them present only once. The sequenced material came from peripheral blood. Receptors were obtained from a man aged 50 or older with acute or convalescent COVID-19.

V usage is TRBV2 and J usage is TRBJ1-1; no clear D gene. There are 13 residues in the CDR3. From germline, CDR1 is SNHLY and CDR2 FYNNEI. V lost 10 bases and J lost 1, with 13 bases in between. CDR3 sequence reads: CATRESRNTEAFF. The CDR3 DNA follows: TGTGCCACCCGGGAATCTCGGAACACTGAAGCTTTCTTT.

V gene TRBV3-1 (or the pseudogene TRBV3-2) combines with J gene TRBJ1-2, with D perhaps matching TRBD1 (6 bases). V gave up 4 bases and J gave up 6 bases, with 15 bases separating them. Germline V gene lookup returns CDR1 LGHDT and CDR2 YNNKEL (reference sequence). The CDR3 is 14 residues long. Here the CDR3 reads CASSRRTPGDGYTF. The CDR3 region has the DNA TGTGCCAGCAGCCGCCGGACACCAGGGGATGGCTACACCTTC.

The V call is TRBV25-1, the J call TRBJ1-6; no reliable D call. The CDR3 is 17 residues long. V was pared by 1 base and J by 9 bases, with 19 bases between. The germline V gene has CDR1 MGHDK and CDR2 SYGVNS. The CDR3, as DNA: TGTGCCAGCAGTGAATCCCCGCCCCGTGTCCGCGGTTCACCCCTCCACTTT. It specifies CASSESPPRVRGSPLHF.

The CDR3 DNA sequence: TGCGCCAGCAGCCGCCGGACTAGGTCTAGCACAGATACGCAGTATTTT. Its protein is CASSRRTRSSTDTQYF. The chain has TRBV5-1 and TRBJ2-3; 7 nucleotides agree with TRBD2. The length of the CDR3 is 16 residues. CDR1 and CDR2 (germline): SGHRS, YFSETQ. Trimming removed 4 bases from V and 0 bases from J; junction bases left unmatched: 8.

J is TRBJ2-7 and V is TRBV5-8, with D possibly TRBD1 on 6 matching bases. Trimming took 0 bases from V and 3 from J, leaving 13 bases between them. The CDR3 extends over 15 amino acids. The germline CDR1 and CDR2 sequences are SGHTS and YDEGEE. As DNA, the CDR3 is TGTGCCAGCAGCTTGGAAACAGGGATATACTACGAGCAGTACTTC. This encodes CASSLETGIYYEQYF.

The chain joins TRBV27 to TRBJ2-3; D is perhaps TRBD1 (6 bases). Looked up from germline, CDR1 is MNHEY and CDR2 is SMNVEV (reference sequence). CDR3 size: 16 residues. Trimming stripped 3 bases from V and 3 bases from J, with 16 bases between. The chain's CDR3 is CASSLESHRATDTQYF. In DNA, the CDR3 is TGTGCCAGCAGTTTGGAGAGTCACAGGGCGACAGATACGCAGTATTTT.

V is TRBV12-3 or TRBV12-4 and J is TRBJ2-7, with D possibly TRBD2 on 6 matching bases. The CDR3 runs to 12 residues. Trimming shortened V by 6 bases and J by 6 bases, and 12 bases separated the two germline ends. The CDR3 protein is CASRGVGGEQYF. The CDR3 nucleotides are TGTGCCAGCAGGGGGGTCGGGGGCGAGCAGTACTTC.

This sequence joins TRBV7-9 and TRBJ2-7; 8 bases are a match to TRBD1. CDR1 SEHNR and CDR2 FQNEAQ come from the germline V gene (reference sequence). The CDR3 is 15 amino acids. The ends lost 4 bases at V and 0 bases at J; junction bases unmatched: 5. This CDR3 reads CASSSGTGDSYEQYF. CDR3 DNA sequence: TGTGCCAGCAGCTCAGGGACAGGCGACTCCTACGAGCAGTACTTC.

This clone has a single count. The chain couples TRBV3-1 (or the pseudogene TRBV3-2) to TRBJ1-1, with 7 bases fitting TRBD1. V lost 6 bases to trimming and J lost 1 base; unmatched junction nucleotides: 11. The CDR3 length is 16 residues. Germline V gene data show CDR1 as LGHDT and CDR2 as YNNKEL (reference sequence). CDR3 in amino acids: CASSPGTEGKNTEAFF. CDR3 DNA: TGTGCCAGCAGTCCCGGGACAGAAGGGAAGAACACTGAAGCTTTCTTT.

This clone has just one count. J is TRBJ1-1 and V is TRBV11-2; D possibly corresponds to TRBD1 (6 bases). The CDR3 has 17 amino acids. V was clipped by 6 bases and J by 5 bases, with 25 bases between them. Germline CDR1 reads SGHAT; CDR2 reads FQNNGV. The CDR3 nucleotides are TGTGCCAGCAGTTCCCCTGCGCAGGGGCCTGGGGAAACTGAAGCTTTCTTT. It encodes CASSSPAQGPGETEAFF.

This clone was picked up a small number of times. DNA of the CDR3: TGTGCCACCGACAGGACATTCAGACATACGCAGTATTTT. The encoded protein is CATDRTFRHTQYF. The chain uses TRBV21-1 and TRBJ2-3; TRBD1, the table's D call, was not compared with the DNA. TRBV21-1 is recorded as a pseudogene. CDR3 size: 13 residues.

This clone occurred a few times. The chain recombines TRBV6-4 with TRBJ1-2; unclear D gene. CDR3 size: 14 residues. Deletions cut 7 bases from V and 4 bases from J, with 16 bases between. Germline V CDR1 and CDR2: MRHNA, SNTAGT. The CDR3 protein is CASKTRMQVYGYTF. CDR3 bases: TGTGCCAGCAAAACTCGAATGCAGGTCTATGGCTACACCTTC.

In nucleotides, the CDR3 is TGTGCCAGCAGTCGACACAGGGGACTCGCGAACACCGGGGAGCTGTTTTTT. Its translation is CASSRHRGLANTGELFF. V and J are TRBV9 and TRBJ2-2, with a tentative D call TRBD1 (7 bases). The germline CDR1 and CDR2 sequences are SGDLS and YYNGEE. This CDR3 has 17 residues. Trimming removed 5 bases from V and 0 bases from J, with 17 bases in between.

This clone has more than one count but fewer than ten. V and J are TRBV29-1 and TRBJ2-7; TRBD1 aligns across 8 bases. This CDR3 comprises 14 residues. Germline CDR1 is SQVTM and CDR2 is ANQGSEA. Germline trimming cut 3 bases from V and 5 bases from J; bases unmatched to any gene: 9. The CDR3: CSVDGPGGLDEQYF. The CDR3 nucleotides are TGCAGCGTTGATGGACCAGGGGGCTTGGACGAGCAGTACTTC.

The chain couples TRBV29-1 to TRBJ2-1; TRBD1 matches 11 bases. Germline assignment: CDR1 SQVTM and CDR2 ANQGSEA. V gave up 6 bases and J gave up 5 bases; unmatched junction bases: 3. The CDR3 is made up of 13 amino acids. As DNA, the CDR3 is TGCAGCGTGGACAGGGGGCGAAACAATGAGCAGTTCTTC. Residues: CSVDRGRNNEQFF.

This sequence joins TRBV7-9 and TRBJ2-7, with 10 bases matching TRBD1. The junction had 7 bases not matched to a gene; V was cut back by 1 base and J by 7 bases. The V gene's germline CDR1 is SEHNR and CDR2 FQNEAQ (reference sequence). This CDR3 spans 15 amino acids. As DNA, the CDR3 is TGTGCCAGCAGCTTAGTGGGGACAGGGGCGCGTGAGCAGTACTTC. It encodes CASSLVGTGAREQYF.

The chain carries TRBV19 and TRBJ1-5; the D gene is possibly TRBD1 (6 bases). Trimming removed 4 bases at V and 3 bases at J, with 13 bases between. The CDR3 runs 15 residues. Germline V gives CDR1 LNHDA, CDR2 SQIVND (reference sequence). Here the CDR3 DNA reads TGTGCCAGTAGTACTGGGAGGGGGGACAATCAGCCCCAGCATTTT. Encoded protein: CASSTGRGDNQPQHF.

This clone was detected a few times. The chain is built from TRBV27 and TRBJ2-2; TRBD2 agrees at 10 bases. The CDR3 is made up of 14 amino acids. V dropped 4 bases and J dropped 9; count of bases not matched to a gene: 5. Germline CDR1 is MNHEY and CDR2 is SMNVEV (reference sequence). The CDR3 nucleotides are TGTGCCAGCAGTTCAGCGGGAGGGCCTCGGGAGCTGTTTTTT. This translates into CASSSAGGPRELFF.

The chain joins TRBV7-3 to TRBJ2-2, with 7 bases lining up with TRBD2. In germline, CDR1 is SGHTA, CDR2 FQGTGA. V lost 3 bases and J lost 8; bases outside the gene matches: 6. The CDR3 loop spans 14 amino acids. The CDR3 region has the DNA TGTGCCAGCAGCTTGAACAGCGGGGTGGGGGAGCTGTTTTTT. Translated, it gives CASSLNSGVGELFF.

The chain carries TRBV27 and TRBJ2-3, with TRBD1 matching over 8 bases. This CDR3 is 16 amino acids long. CDR1 and CDR2 (germline): MNHEY, SMNVEV (reference sequence). V shed 6 bases and J 1 base; nucleotides not matched to a gene: 9. The CDR3 DNA is TGTGCCAGCAGATCCGCAGGGGGCTGGGGCACAGATACGCAGTATTTT. Its translation: CASRSAGGWGTDTQYF.

The chain couples TRBV19 to TRBJ2-3; TRBD1 matches at 11 bases. Germline assignment: CDR1 LNHDA and CDR2 SQIVND (reference sequence). V was pared by 6 bases and J by 5 bases, with 7 bases of the junction left unmatched. There are 15 residues in the CDR3. CDR3 in DNA: TGTGCCAGTAGAGACCGGGACAGGGGGAAAGATACGCAGTATTTT. The encoded protein is CASRDRDRGKDTQYF.

The chain carries TRBV27 and TRBJ1-1; D is ambiguous. V was shortened by 6 bases and J by 5 bases, with 13 bases between the two germline ends. Germline assignment: CDR1 MNHEY and CDR2 SMNVEV (reference sequence). The CDR3 extends over 13 amino acids. In DNA form, the CDR3 reads TGTGCCAGCAGCCGGAATAGAGGGACTGAAGCTTTCTTT. This sequence encodes CASSRNRGTEAFF.

The V call is TRBV5-1, the J call TRBJ2-7; possibly TRBD1 for D (6 bases). Germline V gene lookup returns CDR1 SGHRS and CDR2 YFSETQ. CDR3 length equals 13 residues. The ends were cut back, 4 bases at V and 1 base at J, with 9 bases in the middle. This chain's CDR3 is CASSPDSSYEQYF. The CDR3 DNA sequence: TGCGCCAGCAGCCCGGACAGTTCCTACGAGCAGTACTTC.

J is TRBJ1-1 and V is TRBV6-5, with 7 bases matching TRBD1. CDR3 length equals 13 residues. From germline, CDR1 is MNHEY and CDR2 SVGAGI. The V segment lost 10 bases and the J segment 3 bases; nucleotides outside the gene matches: 8. CDR3 region: CATKQGRYTEAFF. DNA for the CDR3: TGTGCCACTAAACAGGGGAGATACACTGAAGCTTTCTTT.

V is TRBV6-5 and J is TRBJ1-2, with 7 bases fitting TRBD1. The CDR3 loop spans 13 amino acids. Per the germline V gene, CDR1 is MNHEY and CDR2 is SVGAGI. V was clipped by 6 bases and J by 4 bases; unmatched bases: 5. The CDR3 is CASRTGSGYGYTF. CDR3 DNA: TGTGCCAGCAGGACAGGGAGTGGCTATGGCTACACCTTC.

V gene TRBV11-2 combines with J gene TRBJ1-4, with TRBD1 as a possible D gene (6 bases). The germline V gene encodes CDR1 SGHAT and CDR2 FQNNGV. The CDR3 sequence is 16 residues long. The V end was cut by 4 bases, the J end by 0 bases, with 12 bases between. CDR3: CASSYGTLATNEKLFF. CDR3 coding DNA: TGTGCCAGCAGCTATGGGACACTTGCAACTAATGAAAAACTGTTTTTT.

The rearrangement links TRBV19 to TRBJ1-5, with 7 bases lining up with TRBD1. With 4 bases clipped from V and 7 bases from J, the junction kept 10 bases outside the gene matches. CDR3 length: 15 residues. Looked up from germline, CDR1 is LNHDA and CDR2 is SQIVND (reference sequence). The CDR3 DNA is TGTGCCAGTAGTACAGTCGACAGGGTAGAACAGCCCCAGCATTTT. Protein: CASSTVDRVEQPQHF.